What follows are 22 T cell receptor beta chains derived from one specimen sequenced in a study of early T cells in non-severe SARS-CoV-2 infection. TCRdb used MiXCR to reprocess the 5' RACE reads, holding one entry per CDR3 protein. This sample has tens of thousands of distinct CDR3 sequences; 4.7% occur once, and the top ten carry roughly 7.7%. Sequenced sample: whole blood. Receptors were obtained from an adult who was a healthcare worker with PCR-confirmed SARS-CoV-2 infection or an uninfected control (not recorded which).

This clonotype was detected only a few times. CDR3 loop: CSVRPQGAISAEAFF. CDR3 DNA: TGCAGCGTGAGGCCCCAGGGGGCCATAAGCGCTGAAGCTTTCTTT. The genes are TRBV29-1 and TRBJ1-1; TRBD1 matches 8 bases. The junction had 15 bases not matched to a gene; V was cut back by 6 bases and J by 6 bases. Germline-derived CDR1 and CDR2 are SQVTM and ANQGSEA. The CDR3 has 15 residues.

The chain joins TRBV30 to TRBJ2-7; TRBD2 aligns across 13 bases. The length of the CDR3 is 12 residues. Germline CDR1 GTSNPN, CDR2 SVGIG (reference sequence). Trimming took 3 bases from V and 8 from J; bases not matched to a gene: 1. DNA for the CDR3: TGTGCCTGGAGAGGGACTAGCGGGAAGCAGTACTTC. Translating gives CAWRGTSGKQYF.

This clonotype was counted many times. CDR3 bases: TGCAGTGCCTTAGCGCCCCAGGGGCAAGAGACCCAGTACTTC. It is translated as CSALAPQGQETQYF. The rearrangement links TRBV20-1 to TRBJ2-5, with a weak D call TRBD1 (6 bases). The germline V and J ends were trimmed by 6 bases and 2 bases, with 16 bases remaining between them. This CDR3 has 14 amino acids. The germline V gene has CDR1 DFQATT and CDR2 SNEGSKA (reference sequence).

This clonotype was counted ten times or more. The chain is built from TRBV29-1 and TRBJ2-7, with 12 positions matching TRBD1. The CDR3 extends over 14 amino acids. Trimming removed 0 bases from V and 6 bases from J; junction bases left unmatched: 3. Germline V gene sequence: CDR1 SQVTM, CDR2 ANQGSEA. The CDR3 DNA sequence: TGCAGCGTTGAAGATAGGGACAGGGGGCGCGAGCAGTACTTC. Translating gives CSVEDRDRGREQYF.

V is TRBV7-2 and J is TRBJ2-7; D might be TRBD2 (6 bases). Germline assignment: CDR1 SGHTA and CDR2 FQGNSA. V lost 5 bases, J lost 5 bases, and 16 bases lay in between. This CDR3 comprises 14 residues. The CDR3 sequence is CASSPGLGRDEQYF. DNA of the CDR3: TGTGCCAGCAGCCCGGGACTGGGAAGGGACGAGCAGTACTTC.

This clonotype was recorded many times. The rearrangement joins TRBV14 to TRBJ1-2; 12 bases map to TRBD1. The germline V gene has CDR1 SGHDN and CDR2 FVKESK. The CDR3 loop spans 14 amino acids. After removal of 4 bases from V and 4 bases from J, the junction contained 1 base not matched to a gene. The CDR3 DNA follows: TGTGCCAGCAGCCCGGGACAGGGGGCCTATGGCTACACCTTC. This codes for CASSPGQGAYGYTF.

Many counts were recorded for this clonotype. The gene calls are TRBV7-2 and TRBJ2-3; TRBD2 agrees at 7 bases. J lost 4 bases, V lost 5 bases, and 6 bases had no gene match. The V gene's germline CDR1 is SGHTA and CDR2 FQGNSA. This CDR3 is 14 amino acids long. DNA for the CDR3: TGTGCCAGCAGCCCCGGGGGAGGGCCAGATACGCAGTATTTT. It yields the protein CASSPGGGPDTQYF.

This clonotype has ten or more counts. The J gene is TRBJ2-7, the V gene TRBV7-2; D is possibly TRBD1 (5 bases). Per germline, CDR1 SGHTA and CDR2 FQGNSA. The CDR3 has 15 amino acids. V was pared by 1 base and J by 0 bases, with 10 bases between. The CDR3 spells CASSLDRTSSYEQYF. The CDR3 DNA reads TGTGCCAGCAGCTTAGACAGGACGAGCTCCTACGAGCAGTACTTC.

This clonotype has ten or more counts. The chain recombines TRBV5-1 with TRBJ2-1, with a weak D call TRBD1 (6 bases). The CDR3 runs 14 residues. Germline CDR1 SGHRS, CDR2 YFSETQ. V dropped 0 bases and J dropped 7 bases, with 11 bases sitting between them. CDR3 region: CASSLGGPDNEQFF. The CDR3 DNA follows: TGCGCCAGCAGCTTGGGGGGGCCGGATAATGAGCAGTTCTTC.

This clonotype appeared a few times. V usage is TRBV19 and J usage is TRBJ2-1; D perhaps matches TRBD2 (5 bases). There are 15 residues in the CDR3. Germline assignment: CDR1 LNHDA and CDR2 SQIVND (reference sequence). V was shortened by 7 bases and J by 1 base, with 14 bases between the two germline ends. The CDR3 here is CASKERSPSYNEQFF. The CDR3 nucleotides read TGTGCCAGTAAAGAGCGGTCCCCGTCCTACAATGAGCAGTTCTTC.

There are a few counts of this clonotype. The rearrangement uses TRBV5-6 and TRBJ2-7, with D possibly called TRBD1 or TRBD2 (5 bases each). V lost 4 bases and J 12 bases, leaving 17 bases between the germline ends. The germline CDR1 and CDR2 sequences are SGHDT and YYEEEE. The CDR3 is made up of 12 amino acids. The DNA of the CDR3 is TGTGCCAGCAGCATCCGGGACGCGACGTGGTACTTC. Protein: CASSIRDATWYF.

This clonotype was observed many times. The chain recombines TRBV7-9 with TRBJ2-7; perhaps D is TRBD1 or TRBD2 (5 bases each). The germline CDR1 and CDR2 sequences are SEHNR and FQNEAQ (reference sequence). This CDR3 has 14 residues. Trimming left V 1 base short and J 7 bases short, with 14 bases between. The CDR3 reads CASSLVAGPGEQYF. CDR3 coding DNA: TGTGCCAGCAGCTTAGTTGCAGGGCCGGGGGAGCAGTACTTC. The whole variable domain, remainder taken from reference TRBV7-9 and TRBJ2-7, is DTGVSQNPRHKITKRGQNVTFRCDPISEHNRLYWYRQTLGQGPEFLTYFQNEAQLEKSRLLSDRFSAERPKGSFSTLEIQRTEQGDSAMYLCASSLVAGPGEQYFGPGTRLTVT.

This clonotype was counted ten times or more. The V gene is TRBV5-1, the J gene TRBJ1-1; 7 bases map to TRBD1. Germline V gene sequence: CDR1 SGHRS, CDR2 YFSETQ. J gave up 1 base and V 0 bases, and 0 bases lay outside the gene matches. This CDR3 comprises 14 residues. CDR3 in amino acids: CASSLGDRNTEAFF. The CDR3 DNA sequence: TGCGCCAGCAGCTTGGGGGACAGGAACACTGAAGCTTTCTTT.

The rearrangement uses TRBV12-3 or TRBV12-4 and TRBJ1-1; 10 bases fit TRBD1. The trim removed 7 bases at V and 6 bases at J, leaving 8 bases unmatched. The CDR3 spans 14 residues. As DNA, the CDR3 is TGTGCCAGCACCACCGACAGGGGGCCATCTGAAGCTTTCTTT. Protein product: CASTTDRGPSEAFF.

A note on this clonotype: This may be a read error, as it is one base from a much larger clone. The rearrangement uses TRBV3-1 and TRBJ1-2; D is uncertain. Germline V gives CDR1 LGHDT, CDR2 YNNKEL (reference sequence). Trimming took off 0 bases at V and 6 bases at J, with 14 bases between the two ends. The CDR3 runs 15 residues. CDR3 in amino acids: CASSQDGLWANGYTF. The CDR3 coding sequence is TGTGCCAGCAGCCAAGACGGTCTTTGGGCAAATGGCTACACCTTC.

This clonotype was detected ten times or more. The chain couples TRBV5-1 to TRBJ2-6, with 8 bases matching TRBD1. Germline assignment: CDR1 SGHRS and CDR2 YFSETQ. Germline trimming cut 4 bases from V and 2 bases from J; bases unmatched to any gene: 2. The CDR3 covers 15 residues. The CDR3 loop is CASSVGQAGANVLTF. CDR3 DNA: TGCGCCAGCAGCGTGGGACAGGCTGGGGCCAACGTCCTGACTTTC.

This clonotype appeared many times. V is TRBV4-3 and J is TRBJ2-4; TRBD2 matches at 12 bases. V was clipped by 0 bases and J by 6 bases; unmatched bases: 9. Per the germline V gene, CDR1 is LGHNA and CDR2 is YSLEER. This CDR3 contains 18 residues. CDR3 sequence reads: CASSQDLAGGPSRNIQYF. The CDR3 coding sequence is TGCGCCAGCAGCCAAGACCTAGCGGGGGGGCCTTCGAGAAACATTCAGTACTTC.

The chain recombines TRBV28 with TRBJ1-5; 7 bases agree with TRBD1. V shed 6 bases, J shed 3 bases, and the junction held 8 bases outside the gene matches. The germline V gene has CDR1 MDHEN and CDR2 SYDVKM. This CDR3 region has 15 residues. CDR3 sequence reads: CASSLNRGLNQPQHF. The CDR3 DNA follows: TGTGCCAGCAGCCTGAACAGGGGACTCAATCAGCCCCAGCATTTT.

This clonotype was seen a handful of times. In DNA, the CDR3 is TGCGCCAGCAGCCAGTTAGTAGGACAGGGGACCTACGAGCAGTACTTC. Translating it yields CASSQLVGQGTYEQYF. The chain combines TRBV4-3 with TRBJ2-7; 9 bases are a match to TRBD1. Germline CDR1 reads LGHNA; CDR2 reads YSLEER. The CDR3 consists of 16 residues. Losses at the gene ends were 3 bases for V and 2 bases for J; bases not matched to a gene: 8.

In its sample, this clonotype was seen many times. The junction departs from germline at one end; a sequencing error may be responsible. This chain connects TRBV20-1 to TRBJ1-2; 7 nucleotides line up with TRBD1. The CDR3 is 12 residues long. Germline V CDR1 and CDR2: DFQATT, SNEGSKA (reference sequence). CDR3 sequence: CSSSPSGGGYTF. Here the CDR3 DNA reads TGCAGTTCTAGCCCCTCAGGGGGTGGCTACACCTTC.

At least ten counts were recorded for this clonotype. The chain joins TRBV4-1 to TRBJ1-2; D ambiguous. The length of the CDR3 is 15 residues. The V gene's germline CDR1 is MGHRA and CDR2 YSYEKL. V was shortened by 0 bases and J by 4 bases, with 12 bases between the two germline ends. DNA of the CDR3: TGCGCCAGCAGCCAAGATACCCAGCCATCCTATGGCTACACCTTC. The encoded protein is CASSQDTQPSYGYTF.

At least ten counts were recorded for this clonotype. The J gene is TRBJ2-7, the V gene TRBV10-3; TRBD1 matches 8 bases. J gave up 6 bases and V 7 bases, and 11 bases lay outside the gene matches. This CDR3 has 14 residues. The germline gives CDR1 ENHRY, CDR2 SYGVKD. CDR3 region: CAINQGARRGEQYF. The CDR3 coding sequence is TGTGCCATCAACCAGGGGGCGCGAAGAGGCGAGCAGTACTTC.